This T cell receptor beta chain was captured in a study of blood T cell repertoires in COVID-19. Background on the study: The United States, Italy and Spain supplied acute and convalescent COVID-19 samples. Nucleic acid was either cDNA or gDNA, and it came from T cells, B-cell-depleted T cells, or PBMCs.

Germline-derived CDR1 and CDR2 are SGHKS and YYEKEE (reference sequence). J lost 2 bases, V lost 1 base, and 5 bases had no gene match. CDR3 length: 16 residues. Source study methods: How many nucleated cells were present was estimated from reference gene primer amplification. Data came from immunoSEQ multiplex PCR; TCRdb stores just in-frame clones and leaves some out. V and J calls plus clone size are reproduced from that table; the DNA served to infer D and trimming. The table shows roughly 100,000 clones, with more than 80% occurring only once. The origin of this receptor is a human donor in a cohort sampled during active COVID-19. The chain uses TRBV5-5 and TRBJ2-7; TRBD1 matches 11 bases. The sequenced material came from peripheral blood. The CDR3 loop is CASSLTWGQGAYEQYF. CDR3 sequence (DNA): TGTGCCAGCAGCTTGACCTGGGGACAGGGGGCCTACGAGCAGTACTTC.